The 19 T cell receptor beta chains below were found in one sample sequenced in a study of CD8 T cells in ankylosing spondylitis (dated by TCRdb to the late 2010s). Receptor libraries were prepared by 5' RACE. TCRdb names Illumina HiSeq 2500 as the instrument used. TCRdb trimmed public reads at Q25 via fastp, called clones via MiXCR and kept in-frame beta chains. Rows with a matching CDR3 protein are joined into one entry that keeps the most common DNA and genes. This sample comprises under 150,000 distinct CDR3 sequences, roughly an eighth of them detected only once. Around 3% of the sample belongs to the ten largest clones. Sequenced material: blood, either unsorted or a sorted T cell fraction (not recorded which). Source of these receptors: a female donor with ankylosing spondylitis or in good health (not recorded which).

This clonotype appeared many times. CDR3 amino acids: CASSFRITTDTQYF. The DNA for the CDR3 is TGTGCCAGCAGCTTCAGAATCACCACAGATACGCAGTATTTT. The rearrangement uses TRBV7-2 and TRBJ2-3; unclear D gene. This CDR3 comprises 14 residues. Trimming cost V 3 bases and J 2 bases, with 9 bases left between them. Germline CDR1 is SGHTA and CDR2 is FQGNSA.

This clonotype was seen many times. V gene TRBV29-1 combines with J gene TRBJ2-3, with TRBD2 identical over 9 bases. There are 17 residues in the CDR3. Germline assignment: CDR1 SQVTM and CDR2 ANQGSEA. V dropped 3 bases and J dropped 0; count of bases not matched to a gene: 10. The CDR3 DNA reads as TGCAGCGTTGACAACCTAGCGGGGCTGGATAGCACAGATACGCAGTATTTT. This codes for CSVDNLAGLDSTDTQYF.

This clonotype appeared once. A much larger clone is a single base away; this may be a read error. This chain joins TRBV6-1 and TRBJ2-1; 13 bases are shared with TRBD2. The CDR3 runs 15 residues. From germline, CDR1 is MNHNS and CDR2 SASEGT. The CDR3 reads CASRTSGGYYSEQFF. Written as DNA, the CDR3 is TGTGCCAGCAGGACTAGCGGGGGGTACTACAGTGAGCAGTTCTTC.

This sequence joins TRBV25-1 and TRBJ2-7; TRBD2 might be the D (6 bases). Germline lookup yields CDR1 MGHDK and CDR2 SYGVNS. V lost 1 base, J lost 2 bases, and 12 bases lay in between. The CDR3 is 15 amino acids. The CDR3 is CASSELGEVAYEQYF. Written as DNA, the CDR3 is TGTGCCAGCAGTGAATTAGGGGAGGTGGCCTACGAGCAGTACTTC.

Points on this clonotype: The junction departs from germline at one end; a sequencing error may be responsible. This chain connects TRBV20-1 to TRBJ2-7, with 8 bases matching TRBD1. Germline CDR1 is DFQATT and CDR2 is SNEGSKA (reference sequence). This CDR3 is built from 14 residues. CDR3 amino acids: CSAKRQGISHEQYF. CDR3 in DNA: TGCAGTGCTAAACGACAGGGGATCTCCCACGAGCAGTACTTC.

The rearrangement links TRBV27 to TRBJ2-7, with unresolved D. Germline CDR1 reads MNHEY; CDR2 reads SMNVEV (reference sequence). The V gene lost 4 bases and the J gene lost 8 bases, with 18 bases spanning the gap. The length of the CDR3 is 14 residues. As DNA, the CDR3 is TGTGCCAGCAGTTCCTCCGAAGCCCTAGACAAGCAGTACTTC. It specifies CASSSSEALDKQYF.

This clonotype was counted only a few times. The chain combines TRBV14 with TRBJ2-3; TRBD2 matches 11 bases. Trimming at V came to 2 bases and at J to 3 bases, leaving 10 bases not matched to a gene. The length of the CDR3 is 18 residues. Germline-derived CDR1 and CDR2 are SGHDN and FVKESK. The chain's CDR3 is CASSQLQLAGGFTDTQYF. CDR3 coding DNA: TGTGCCAGCAGCCAACTGCAGCTAGCGGGAGGATTTACAGATACGCAGTATTTT.

This clonotype turned up a few times. The V gene is TRBV19, the J gene TRBJ2-1, with TRBD2 identical over 7 bases. The CDR3 covers 16 residues. The germline V gene encodes CDR1 LNHDA and CDR2 SQIVND (reference sequence). V gave up 3 bases and J gave up 4 bases; unmatched junction bases: 9. The CDR3 DNA follows: TGTGCCAGTAGTATCGGGCGAGCGGGGTCGTACAATGAGCAGTTCTTC. This sequence encodes CASSIGRAGSYNEQFF.

This chain links TRBV9 with TRBJ1-6; D possibly corresponds to TRBD1 (6 bases). In germline, CDR1 is SGDLS, CDR2 YYNGEE. The CDR3 contains 15 residues. Trimming stripped 4 bases from V and 6 bases from J, with 14 bases between. The CDR3 coding sequence is TGTGCCAGCAGCCCACGGACAGCTATTAATTCACCCCTCCACTTT. Protein product: CASSPRTAINSPLHF. Full variable domain (rest looked up from reference TRBV9 and TRBJ1-6): DSGVTQTPKHLITATGQRVTLRCSPRSGDLSVYWYQQSLDQGLQFLIQYYNGEERAKGNILERFSAQQFPDLHSELNLSSLELGDSALYFCASSPRTAINSPLHFGNGTRLTVT.

The chain joins TRBV5-1 to TRBJ1-2, with D unclear. Germline V gene data show CDR1 as SGHRS and CDR2 as YFSETQ. There are 12 residues in the CDR3. Trimming shortened V by 3 bases and J by 4 bases, and 7 bases separated the two germline ends. The CDR3, as DNA: TGCGCCAGCAGCTCGGGCGGCTATGGCTACACCTTC. Translating gives CASSSGGYGYTF.

This clonotype was detected ten times or more. This rearrangement joins TRBV28 to TRBJ1-5; D uncertain. The CDR3 consists of 16 residues. Germline CDR1 MDHEN, CDR2 SYDVKM. V was cut by 1 base and J by 0 bases, with 10 bases left in between. DNA of the CDR3: TGTGCCAGCAGTTTATTCGGATGGTTTAGCAATCAGCCCCAGCATTTT. It specifies CASSLFGWFSNQPQHF.

CDR3 sequence (DNA): TGTGCCAGTAGTATTGGACAGGGGGCCGATCAGCCCCAGCATTTT. It specifies CASSIGQGADQPQHF. The rearrangement joins TRBV19 to TRBJ1-5; 11 nucleotides align to TRBD1. The V gene end was trimmed by 3 bases and the J gene end by 5 bases; junction bases not matched to a gene: 3. Germline CDR1 reads LNHDA; CDR2 reads SQIVND (reference sequence). There are 15 residues in the CDR3.

V gene TRBV20-1 combines with J gene TRBJ2-1; D call uncertain. The CDR3 consists of 11 residues. CDR1 is DFQATT and CDR2 is SNEGSKA in the germline V gene (reference sequence). The ends were cut back, 6 bases at V and 4 bases at J, with 7 bases in the middle. The CDR3 spells CSAIPYNEQFF. The DNA of the CDR3 is TGCAGTGCCATCCCGTACAATGAGCAGTTCTTC.

The chain links TRBV12-3 or TRBV12-4 to TRBJ1-1; maybe TRBD1 (6 bases). The germline V and J ends were trimmed by 5 bases and 5 bases, with 18 bases remaining between them. The CDR3 contains 15 residues. CDR3 DNA sequence: TGTGCCAGCAGTGCCTCCGGGGGGGCAGGAACTGAAGCTTTCTTT. Its translation is CASSASGGAGTEAFF.

The chain recombines TRBV3-1 with TRBJ1-5, with 9 bases matching TRBD1. V trimming: 3 bases; J trimming: 6 bases; junction bases outside the gene matches: 9. The CDR3 extends over 16 amino acids. Germline loops: CDR1 LGHDT, CDR2 YNNKEL (reference sequence). The CDR3, as DNA: TGTGCCAGCAGCCAGGGAACAGGGGGCTCAGGTCAGCCCCAGCATTTT. Encoded protein: CASSQGTGGSGQPQHF.

V gene TRBV6-5 combines with J gene TRBJ2-7, with 8 positions matching TRBD1. This CDR3 spans 12 amino acids. Per germline, CDR1 MNHEY and CDR2 SVGAGI. The CDR3 region is CATLTGAYEQYF. The CDR3 DNA sequence: TGTGCGACCCTGACAGGGGCCTACGAGCAGTACTTC.

The rearrangement joins TRBV12-3 or TRBV12-4 to TRBJ2-5; 7 bases agree with TRBD2. Unmatched junction bases numbered 17, after V lost 5 bases and J lost 5 bases. CDR3 length: 17 amino acids. The CDR3 nucleotides read TGTGCCAGCAGTCCCCGACGGAGAACGGGAGGTGACGAGACCCAGTACTTC. Its protein is CASSPRRRTGGDETQYF.

This clonotype was detected ten times or more. The chain has TRBV3-1 and TRBJ1-1; D remains unclear. CDR1 is LGHDT and CDR2 is YNNKEL in the germline V gene (reference sequence). V gave up 1 base and J gave up 2 bases, with 5 bases separating them. CDR3 length: 13 residues. In DNA, the CDR3 is TGTGCCAGCAGCCAAGGGCAAAACACTGAAGCTTTCTTT. It encodes CASSQGQNTEAFF.

This clonotype was counted only a few times. CDR3 amino acids: CACNRGAGTNTGELFF. In DNA, the CDR3 is TGTGCGTGCAACAGGGGCGCAGGGACGAACACCGGGGAGCTGTTTTTT. The rearrangement links TRBV7-8 to TRBJ2-2, with TRBD1 matching over 7 bases. This CDR3 contains 16 residues. Germline loops: CDR1 SGHVS, CDR2 FQNEAQ. Using reference TRBV7-8 and TRBJ2-2 for the parts outside the CDR3, the full variable domain is GAGVSQSPRYKVAKRGQDVALRCDPISGHVSLFWYQQALGQGPEFLTYFQNEAQLDKSGLPSDRFFAERPEGSVSTLKIQRTQQEDSAVYLCACNRGAGTNTGELFFGEGSRLTVL.